This is a list of T cell receptor beta chains from one sample in a study of control samples from healthy donors and cancer patients. Measured with immunoSEQ multiplex PCR; TCRdb has only the in-frame clones, and not every one. The data contain fewer than 110,000 clones, around 89% of them singletons. Sequencing used PBMCs. The source is a man aged 55 to 69 with lung cancer. CDR3s include the opening cysteine and the closing phenylalanine or tryptophan. The order of the fields is D gene, J gene, V gene, clone size, CDR3 protein, CDR3 DNA. The D gene is left open where the match is weak. Size is omitted from some rows. Given values are once, few, many or a class for expanded clones.

d_call: .; j_call: TRBJ1-5; v_call: TRBV6-5; clone_size: .; cdr3_aa: CASSLTAGTNQPQHF; cdr3_nt: TGTGCCAGCAGTCTAACAGCCGGGACGAATCAGCCCCAGCATTTT
d_call: .; j_call: TRBJ2-5; v_call: TRBV5-4; clone_size: .; cdr3_aa: CASSLGGSGAGETQYF; cdr3_nt: TGTGCCAGCAGCTTGGGGGGATCGGGGGCTGGAGAGACCCAGTACTTC
d_call: .; j_call: TRBJ1-2; v_call: TRBV11-3; clone_size: .; cdr3_aa: CASSSPGQSYGYTF; cdr3_nt: TGTGCCAGCAGCTCCCCCGGACAGAGCTATGGCTACACCTTC
d_call: TRBD2; j_call: TRBJ2-1; v_call: TRBV5-5; clone_size: .; cdr3_aa: CASSSRGLAHNEQFF; cdr3_nt: TGTGCCAGCAGCTCCCGGGGACTAGCCCACAATGAGCAGTTCTTC
d_call: .; j_call: TRBJ2-3; v_call: TRBV3-1/TRBV3-2; clone_size: .; cdr3_aa: CASSQVWGRTDTQYF; cdr3_nt: TGTGCCAGCAGCCAAGTGTGGGGGCGCACAGATACGCAGTATTTT
d_call: .; j_call: TRBJ1-2; v_call: TRBV10-3; clone_size: .; cdr3_aa: CAISTGDYGYTF; cdr3_nt: TGTGCCATCAGTACAGGAGACTATGGCTACACCTTC
d_call: .; j_call: TRBJ1-6; v_call: TRBV9; clone_size: once; cdr3_aa: CASSVGGGLSIGSGSPLHF; cdr3_nt: TGTGCCAGCAGCGTAGGAGGGGGGCTCTCCATAGGGTCTGGATCACCCCTCCACTTT
d_call: .; j_call: TRBJ2-2; v_call: TRBV7-6; clone_size: .; cdr3_aa: CASSLVGGTNTGELFF; cdr3_nt: TGTGCCAGCAGCTTAGTTGGAGGGACGAACACCGGGGAGCTGTTTTTT
d_call: .; j_call: TRBJ1-1; v_call: TRBV3-1/TRBV3-2; clone_size: .; cdr3_aa: CASSQSNTEAFF; cdr3_nt: TGTGCCAGCAGCCAGAGTAACACTGAAGCTTTCTTT
d_call: .; j_call: TRBJ2-2; v_call: TRBV5-8; clone_size: .; cdr3_aa: CASSSRLRTATTGELFF; cdr3_nt: TGTGCCAGCAGCTCTCGACTCCGGACAGCCACCACCGGGGAGCTGTTTTTT
d_call: TRBD2; j_call: TRBJ2-5; v_call: TRBV7-3; clone_size: .; cdr3_aa: CASSLAGGFPETQYF; cdr3_nt: TGTGCCAGCAGCTTAGCGGGGGGGTTTCCAGAGACCCAGTACTTC
d_call: TRBD2; j_call: TRBJ2-3; v_call: TRBV5-8; clone_size: few; cdr3_aa: CASSLDSTSGGDTQYF; cdr3_nt: TGTGCCAGCAGCTTGGATTCGACTAGCGGGGGGGATACGCAGTATTTT
d_call: TRBD1; j_call: TRBJ2-1; v_call: TRBV28; clone_size: .; cdr3_aa: CATAGTAQFF; cdr3_nt: TGTGCCACCGCCGGGACAGCGCAGTTCTTC
d_call: .; j_call: TRBJ1-1; v_call: TRBV5-5; clone_size: .; cdr3_aa: CASSFTPTENTEAFF; cdr3_nt: TGTGCCAGCAGCTTCACCCCTACCGAGAACACTGAAGCTTTCTTT
d_call: .; j_call: TRBJ2-3; v_call: TRBV24-1; clone_size: .; cdr3_aa: CATSDFPRGDGTDTQYF; cdr3_nt: TGTGCCACCAGTGATTTCCCAAGGGGAGATGGCACAGATACGCAGTATTTT
d_call: .; j_call: TRBJ2-2; v_call: TRBV5-5; clone_size: .; cdr3_aa: CASIPRGGTGELFF; cdr3_nt: TGTGCCAGCATCCCGCGGGGTGGCACCGGGGAGCTGTTTTTT
d_call: TRBD1; j_call: TRBJ1-4; v_call: TRBV6-1; clone_size: .; cdr3_aa: CASSGPGTGGGSEKLFF; cdr3_nt: TGTGCCAGCAGTGGTCCCGGGACAGGGGGCGGGAGTGAAAAACTGTTTTTT
d_call: .; j_call: TRBJ1-1; v_call: TRBV7-2; clone_size: .; cdr3_aa: CASSLVTEAFF; cdr3_nt: TGTGCCAGCAGCTTAGTAACTGAAGCTTTCTTT
d_call: .; j_call: TRBJ2-7; v_call: TRBV10-3; clone_size: .; cdr3_aa: CAIAEGLEQYF; cdr3_nt: TGTGCCATCGCGGAAGGGCTCGAGCAGTACTTC
d_call: .; j_call: TRBJ1-3; v_call: TRBV4-1; clone_size: .; cdr3_aa: CASSQVSGQPSGTIYF; cdr3_nt: TGCGCCAGCAGCCAAGTGTCTGGACAACCTTCCGGCACCATATATTTT
d_call: TRBD2; j_call: TRBJ2-3; v_call: TRBV5-4; clone_size: .; cdr3_aa: CASSPGLAGGEDTQYF; cdr3_nt: TGTGCCAGCAGCCCCGGACTAGCGGGGGGTGAAGATACGCAGTATTTT
d_call: .; j_call: TRBJ2-3; v_call: TRBV27; clone_size: .; cdr3_aa: CASLTYGSSTDTQYF; cdr3_nt: TGTGCCAGCCTTACCTACGGGAGTTCCACAGATACGCAGTATTTT
d_call: .; j_call: TRBJ1-5; v_call: TRBV7-3; clone_size: .; cdr3_aa: CASSLSGDDQPQHF; cdr3_nt: TGTGCCAGCAGCTTGTCAGGGGACGATCAGCCCCAGCATTTT
d_call: .; j_call: TRBJ2-3; v_call: TRBV6-6; clone_size: .; cdr3_aa: CASSYGSDTQYF; cdr3_nt: TGTGCCAGCAGTTACGGGTCAGATACGCAGTATTTT
d_call: .; j_call: TRBJ2-3; v_call: TRBV24-1; clone_size: .; cdr3_aa: CATSGGGPRDTQYF; cdr3_nt: TGTGCCACCAGTGGTGGGGGCCCCAGGGATACGCAGTATTTT
d_call: .; j_call: TRBJ1-4; v_call: TRBV2; clone_size: .; cdr3_aa: CASSEVGGLFF; cdr3_nt: TGTGCCAGCAGTGAAGTTGGGGGACTGTTTTTT
d_call: .; j_call: TRBJ2-2; v_call: TRBV18; clone_size: .; cdr3_aa: CASSPRGTNTGELFF; cdr3_nt: TGTGCCAGCTCACCACGGGGTACGAACACCGGGGAGCTGTTTTTT
d_call: .; j_call: TRBJ2-5; v_call: TRBV3-1/TRBV3-2; clone_size: .; cdr3_aa: CASSRNTGMGETQYF; cdr3_nt: TGTGCCAGCAGCCGAAACACAGGGATGGGAGAGACCCAGTACTTC
d_call: .; j_call: TRBJ2-3; v_call: TRBV11-3; clone_size: .; cdr3_aa: CASSLIRADTQYF; cdr3_nt: TGTGCCAGCAGCTTAATTAGGGCAGATACGCAGTATTTT
d_call: TRBD2; j_call: TRBJ2-3; v_call: TRBV24-1; clone_size: once; cdr3_aa: CATRRGLAVTDTQYF; cdr3_nt: TGTGCCACCAGGAGAGGACTAGCGGTCACAGATACGCAGTATTTT
d_call: TRBD2; j_call: TRBJ2-2; v_call: TRBV27; clone_size: .; cdr3_aa: CASNLAGTPNTGELFF; cdr3_nt: TGTGCCAGCAATCTAGCGGGGACCCCGAACACCGGGGAGCTGTTTTTT
d_call: .; j_call: TRBJ2-7; v_call: TRBV10-2; clone_size: .; cdr3_aa: CASSAGLHEQYF; cdr3_nt: TGCGCCAGCAGCGCGGGGTTGCACGAGCAGTACTTC
d_call: .; j_call: TRBJ2-5; v_call: TRBV5-1; clone_size: .; cdr3_aa: CASSLGTAHETQYF; cdr3_nt: TGCGCCAGCAGCCTAGGGACTGCCCACGAGACCCAGTACTTC
d_call: .; j_call: TRBJ1-1; v_call: TRBV18; clone_size: .; cdr3_aa: CASSLVQGREAFF; cdr3_nt: TGTGCCAGCTCACTCGTACAGGGAAGGGAAGCTTTCTTT
d_call: .; j_call: TRBJ2-5; v_call: TRBV3-1/TRBV3-2; clone_size: .; cdr3_aa: CASSQGFLGGETQYF; cdr3_nt: TGTGCCAGCAGCCAAGGCTTCTTAGGGGGGGAGACCCAGTACTTC
d_call: TRBD1; j_call: TRBJ1-2; v_call: TRBV24-1; clone_size: .; cdr3_aa: CATSDHGTGGANYGYTF; cdr3_nt: TGTGCCACCAGTGATCACGGGACAGGGGGAGCTAACTATGGCTACACCTTC
d_call: .; j_call: TRBJ1-2; v_call: TRBV6-6; clone_size: .; cdr3_aa: CASSSLGYTF; cdr3_nt: TGTGCCAGCAGTTCCCTAGGCTACACCTTC
d_call: .; j_call: TRBJ2-3; v_call: TRBV9; clone_size: large; cdr3_aa: CASSAEGGRDFTDTQYF; cdr3_nt: TGTGCCAGCAGCGCAGAGGGGGGCAGGGATTTCACAGATACGCAGTATTTT
d_call: TRBD1; j_call: TRBJ1-4; v_call: TRBV5-1; clone_size: .; cdr3_aa: CASSMTGVVEKLFF; cdr3_nt: TGCGCCAGCAGTATGACAGGGGTGGTTGAAAAACTGTTTTTT
d_call: .; j_call: TRBJ1-5; v_call: TRBV27; clone_size: .; cdr3_aa: CASSFSQTSNQPQHF; cdr3_nt: TGTGCCAGCAGTTTTTCACAGACGAGCAATCAGCCCCAGCATTTT
d_call: .; j_call: TRBJ2-2; v_call: TRBV6-4; clone_size: .; cdr3_aa: CASSDLGGSNTGELFF; cdr3_nt: TGTGCCAGCAGTGACTTAGGGGGTTCGAACACCGGGGAGCTGTTTTTT
d_call: .; j_call: TRBJ1-2; v_call: TRBV5-1; clone_size: .; cdr3_aa: CASRLTTTGGYTF; cdr3_nt: TGCGCCAGCAGGCTAACAACCACGGGAGGCTACACCTTC